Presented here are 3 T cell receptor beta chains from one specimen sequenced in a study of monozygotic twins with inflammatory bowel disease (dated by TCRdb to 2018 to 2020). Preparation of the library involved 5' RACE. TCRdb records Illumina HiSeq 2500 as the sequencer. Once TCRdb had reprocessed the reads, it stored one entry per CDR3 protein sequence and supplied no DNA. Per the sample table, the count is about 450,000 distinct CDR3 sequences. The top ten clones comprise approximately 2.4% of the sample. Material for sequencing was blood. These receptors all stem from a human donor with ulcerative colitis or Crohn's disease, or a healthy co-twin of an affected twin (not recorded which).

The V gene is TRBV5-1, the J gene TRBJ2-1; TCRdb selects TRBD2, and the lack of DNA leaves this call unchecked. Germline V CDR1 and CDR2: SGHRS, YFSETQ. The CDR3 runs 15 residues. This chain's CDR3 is CASSLGGLALTEQFF.

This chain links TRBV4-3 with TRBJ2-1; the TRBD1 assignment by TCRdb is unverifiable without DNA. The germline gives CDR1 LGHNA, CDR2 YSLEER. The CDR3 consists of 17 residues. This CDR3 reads CASSQDRAQADYNEQFF.

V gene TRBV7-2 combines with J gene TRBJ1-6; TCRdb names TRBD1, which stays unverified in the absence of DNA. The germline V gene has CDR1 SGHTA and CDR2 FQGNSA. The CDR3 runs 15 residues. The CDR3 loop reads CASTLVHPNNSPLHF. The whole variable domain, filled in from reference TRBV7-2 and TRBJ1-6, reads GAGVSQSPSNKVTEKGKDVELRCDPISGHTALYWYRQSLGQGLEFLIYFQGNSAPDKSGLPSDRFSAERTGGSVSTLTIQRTQQEDSAVYLCASTLVHPNNSPLHFGNGTRLTVT.